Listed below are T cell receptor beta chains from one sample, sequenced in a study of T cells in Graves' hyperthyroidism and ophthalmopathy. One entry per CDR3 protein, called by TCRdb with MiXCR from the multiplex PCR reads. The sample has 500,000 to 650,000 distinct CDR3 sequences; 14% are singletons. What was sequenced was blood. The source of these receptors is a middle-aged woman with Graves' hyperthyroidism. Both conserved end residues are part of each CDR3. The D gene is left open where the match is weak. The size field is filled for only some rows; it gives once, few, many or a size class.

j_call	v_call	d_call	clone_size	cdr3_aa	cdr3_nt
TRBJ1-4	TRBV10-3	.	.	CAISLGGTINEKLFF	TGTGCCATCAGCCTAGGTGGGACAATTAATGAAAAACTGTTTTTT
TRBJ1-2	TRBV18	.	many	CASSPARSSNYGYTF	TGTGCCAGCTCACCAGCAAGGTCCTCTAACTATGGCTACACCTTC
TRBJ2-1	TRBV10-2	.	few	CASSESTYNEQFF	TGCGCCAGCAGTGAGAGTACCTACAATGAGCAGTTCTTC
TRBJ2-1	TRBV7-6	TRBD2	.	CASSAALAGGTNEQFF	TGTGCCAGCAGCGCCGCCCTAGCGGGAGGGACCAATGAGCAGTTCTTC
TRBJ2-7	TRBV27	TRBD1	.	CASSQRTGKNEQYF	TGTGCCAGCAGTCAAAGGACAGGGAAGAATGAGCAGTACTTC
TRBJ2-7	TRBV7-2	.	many	CASSLALGITGYYEQYF	TGTGCCAGCAGCTTAGCTCTGGGGATAACCGGTTACTACGAGCAGTACTTC
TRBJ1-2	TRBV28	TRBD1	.	CASRPWAMGGQGNYGYTF	TGTGCCAGCAGACCCTGGGCGATGGGGGGACAGGGGAACTATGGCTACACCTTC
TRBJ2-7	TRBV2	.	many	CASSDLDYEQYF	TGTGCCAGCAGTGACCTAGACTACGAGCAGTACTTC
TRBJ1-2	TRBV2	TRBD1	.	CASSRQGRANYGYTF	TGTGCCAGCAGCAGACAGGGCCGGGCTAACTATGGCTACACCTTC
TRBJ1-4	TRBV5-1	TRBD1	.	CASSWGDRGNEKLFF	TGCGCCAGCAGCTGGGGGGACAGAGGAAATGAAAAACTGTTTTTT
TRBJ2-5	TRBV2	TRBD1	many	CASRKDRVGQETQYF	TGTGCCAGCAGGAAAGACAGGGTGGGACAAGAGACCCAGTACTTC
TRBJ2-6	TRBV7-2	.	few	CASSLVSSGASVLTF	TGTGCCAGCAGCTTAGTTAGCTCTGGGGCCAGCGTCCTGACTTTC
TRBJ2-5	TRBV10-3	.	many	CAISQGGQKTQYF	TGTGCCATCAGTCAGGGGGGACAGAAGACCCAGTACTTC
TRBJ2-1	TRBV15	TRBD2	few	CATSRDGSGGGTYNEQFF	TGTGCCACCAGCAGAGATGGTAGCGGGGGGGGGACCTACAATGAGCAGTTCTTC
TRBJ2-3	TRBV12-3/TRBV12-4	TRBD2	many	CASSGLAGDTQYF	TGTGCCAGCAGTGGACTAGCGGGAGATACGCAGTATTTT
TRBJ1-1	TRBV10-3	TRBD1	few	CAIGTGVDTEAFF	TGTGCCATTGGGACAGGGGTTGACACTGAAGCTTTCTTT
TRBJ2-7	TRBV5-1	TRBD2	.	CASSLELAGGPGYEQYF	TGCGCCAGCAGCTTGGAGCTAGCGGGAGGGCCGGGATACGAGCAGTACTTC
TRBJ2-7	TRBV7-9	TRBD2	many	CASSLVLAAASEQYF	TGTGCCAGCAGCTTAGTCCTAGCGGCAGCCTCCGAGCAGTACTTC
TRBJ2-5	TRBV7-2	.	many	CASSLVQQETQYF	TGTGCCAGCAGCTTAGTACAGCAAGAGACCCAGTACTTC
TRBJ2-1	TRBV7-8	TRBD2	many	CASSYSGREGRGEQFF	TGTGCCAGCAGCTATAGCGGGCGGGAGGGCCGCGGTGAGCAGTTCTTC
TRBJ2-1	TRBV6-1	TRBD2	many	CASPGLAGLNEQFF	TGTGCCAGTCCGGGACTAGCGGGGTTAAATGAGCAGTTCTTC
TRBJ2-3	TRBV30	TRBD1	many	CACTRGLGTDTQYF	TGTGCCTGCACCAGGGGGCTTGGCACAGATACGCAGTATTTT
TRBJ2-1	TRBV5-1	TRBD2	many	CASSESAGGRNEQFF	TGCGCCAGCAGTGAATCAGCGGGAGGTCGGAATGAGCAGTTCTTC